These 2 T cell receptor beta chains originate from one sample sequenced in a study of memory CD4+ T cells and cytomegalovirus serostatus. The sort gate was single viable CD3+CD4+CD8-CD45RO+ cells for memory CD4+ T cells. TCRdb keeps only in-frame clones here, not all; method: immunoSEQ multiplex PCR. This sample has about 41,000 clones, with about three quarters found just once. Material: memory CD4+ T cells from blood. These receptors were taken from an adult in good health and CMV-seronegative.

This chain connects TRBV2 to TRBJ1-2; D not resolved. Germline loops: CDR1 SNHLY, CDR2 FYNNEI. The ends were cut back, 4 bases at V and 0 bases at J, with 9 bases in the middle. This CDR3 has 14 residues. This CDR3 reads CASSGTVPNYGYTF. CDR3 DNA: TGTGCCAGCAGTGGGACGGTACCTAACTATGGCTACACCTTC.

The rearrangement uses TRBV7-9 and TRBJ1-1, with 8 bases matching TRBD1. The CDR3 has 15 residues. With V trimmed by 1 base and J by 4 bases, 5 bases remained unmatched. Germline loops: CDR1 SEHNR, CDR2 FQNEAQ (reference sequence). In nucleotides, the CDR3 is TGTGCCAGCAGCTTAGGGTCAGGGGGCCTCACTGAAGCTTTCTTT. Translated: CASSLGSGGLTEAFF.